These 26 T cell receptor beta chains were all obtained from the same sample, sequenced in a study of brain T cells in children with intractable seizures. This table comes from immunoSEQ multiplex PCR, and its TCRdb copy is limited to in-frame clones, with some not included. The sample has just under 65,000 clones; around 96% are singletons. Sample: peripheral blood, taken at surgery. These receptors were taken from a boy under two years old with focal cortical dysplasia and intractable seizures.

This chain uses TRBV20-1 with TRBJ2-7, with D perhaps TRBD1 (5 bases). This CDR3 is 11 amino acids long. Trimming stripped 3 bases from V and 6 bases from J, with 9 bases between. The germline V gene has CDR1 DFQATT and CDR2 SNEGSKA (reference sequence). The CDR3 is CSASPGIEQYF. CDR3 coding DNA: TGCAGTGCTAGTCCAGGGATCGAGCAGTACTTC.

This clone appeared once. This sequence joins TRBV12-5 and TRBJ1-2, with 7 bases aligning to TRBD1. The ends lost 1 base at V and 8 bases at J; junction bases unmatched: 13. The CDR3 loop spans 16 amino acids. Germline CDR1 and CDR2: LGHNT and FRNRAP. This CDR3 is CASGLEAQTRGRGYTF. In DNA form, the CDR3 reads TGTGCTAGTGGTTTGGAAGCCCAAACAAGGGGGCGAGGCTACACCTTC.

The rearrangement links TRBV19 to TRBJ2-7, with D perhaps matching TRBD1 or TRBD2 (6 bases each). V lost 6 bases, J lost 7 bases, and 16 bases lay in between. The length of the CDR3 is 13 residues. CDR1 and CDR2 (germline): LNHDA, SQIVND (reference sequence). The CDR3 loop is CASSPLGAGEQYF. The CDR3 coding sequence is TGTGCCAGTAGCCCCCTGGGGGCGGGAGAGCAGTACTTC.

This sequence joins TRBV5-6 and TRBJ2-7, with a possible D match to TRBD2 (6 bases). The CDR3 contains 14 residues. V lost 2 bases and J 2 bases, leaving 11 bases between the germline ends. Germline assignment: CDR1 SGHDT and CDR2 YYEEEE. CDR3 sequence (DNA): TGTGCCAGCAGCTTTTCTGGCGGGACCTACGAGCAGTACTTC. It yields the protein CASSFSGGTYEQYF. Drawing the rest from reference TRBV5-6 and TRBJ2-7, the complete variable domain is DAGVTQSPTHLIKTRGQQVTLRCSPKSGHDTVSWYQQALGQGPQFIFQYYEEEERQRGNFPDRFSGHQFPNYSSELNVNALLLGDSALYLCASSFSGGTYEQYFGPGTRLTVT.

J is TRBJ1-5 and V is TRBV19, with D possibly TRBD1 on 5 matching bases. Germline assignment: CDR1 LNHDA and CDR2 SQIVND (reference sequence). The CDR3 is made up of 14 amino acids. V was clipped by 5 bases and J by 2 bases, with 10 bases between them. CDR3 protein: CASSGGLGNQPQHF. CDR3 nucleotides: TGTGCCAGTAGTGGGGGATTGGGCAATCAGCCCCAGCATTTT.

The chain couples TRBV6-6 to TRBJ2-5; D is undetermined. The CDR3 spans 11 residues. Trimming removed 3 bases from V and 4 bases from J, with 3 bases in between. CDR1 MNHNY and CDR2 SVGAGI come from the germline V gene (reference sequence). The CDR3 DNA reads as TGTGCCAGCAGTTATTTAGAGACCCAGTACTTC. Its translation: CASSYLETQYF.

This chain uses TRBV27 with TRBJ2-1; D remains ambiguous. In germline, CDR1 is MNHEY, CDR2 SMNVEV (reference sequence). Trimming shortened V by 6 bases and J by 4 bases, and 13 bases separated the two germline ends. CDR3 length: 14 residues. Written as DNA, the CDR3 is TGTGCCAGCAGAGCCAGAGTCACATACAATGAGCAGTTCTTC. Translation gives CASRARVTYNEQFF.

With respect to this clone: Germline is not matched at one junction end, which may reflect a read error. The chain employs TRBV11-2 and TRBJ2-7; D may be TRBD1 (6 bases). The V gene's germline CDR1 is SGHAT and CDR2 FQNNGV. The CDR3 is 12 amino acids. CDR3 nucleotides: TGTGCCAGCAGCCCCGGACAGCCGAACCCCTGCTTC. Protein: CASSPGQPNPCF. The whole variable domain, filled in from reference TRBV11-2 and TRBJ2-7, reads EAGVAQSPRYKIIEKRQSVAFWCNPISGHATLYWYQQILGQGPKLLIQFQNNGVVDDSQLPKDRFSAERLKGVDSTLKIQPAKLEDSAVYLCASSPGQPNPCFGPGTRLTVT.

The CDR3 sequence: CASSVGGDTGELFF. CDR3 nucleotide sequence: TGTGCCAGCAGCGTTGGGGGGGACACCGGGGAGCTGTTTTTT. The chain recombines TRBV9 with TRBJ2-2; 7 bases fit TRBD2. Losses at the gene ends were 2 bases for V and 3 bases for J; bases not matched to a gene: 1. The germline V gene has CDR1 SGDLS and CDR2 YYNGEE. CDR3 length: 14 amino acids.

This clone appeared a single time. CDR3 sequence: CASSLGEVGYTF. CDR3 nucleotide sequence: TGTGCCAGCAGCTTAGGGGAGGTTGGCTACACCTTC. The rearrangement joins TRBV7-9 to TRBJ1-2; D is ambiguous. Germline assignment: CDR1 SEHNR and CDR2 FQNEAQ (reference sequence). V was cut by 1 base and J by 7 bases, with 7 bases left in between. This CDR3 comprises 12 residues. The full variable domain, in which reference TRBV7-9 and TRBJ1-2 provide the parts outside the CDR3, is DTGVSQNPRHKITKRGQNVTFRCDPISEHNRLYWYRQTLGQGPEFLTYFQNEAQLEKSRLLSDRFSAERPKGSFSTLEIQRTEQGDSAMYLCASSLGEVGYTFGSGTRLTVV.

V is TRBV5-1 and J is TRBJ2-5; TRBD1 is a possible D gene (6 bases). The CDR3 sequence is 15 residues long. V was pared by 6 bases and J by 1 base, with 16 bases between. From germline, CDR1 is SGHRS and CDR2 YFSETQ. The CDR3 DNA sequence: TGCGCCAGCACCCCGTTACCAGGGGTCCAAGAGACCCAGTACTTC. Translation gives CASTPLPGVQETQYF.

The rearrangement links TRBV7-9 to TRBJ1-6; D is possibly TRBD1 (6 bases). There are 17 residues in the CDR3. From germline, CDR1 is SEHNR and CDR2 FQNEAQ (reference sequence). With 5 bases removed from V and 0 bases from J, the gap between germline ends came to 14 bases. The CDR3 nucleotides are TGTGCCAGCAGCACCTTAGGGGGGAGCTCCTATAATTCACCCCTCCACTTT. Its translation is CASSTLGGSSYNSPLHF.

The rearrangement links TRBV2 to TRBJ2-5, with 8 bases lining up with TRBD1. After removal of 6 bases from V and 5 bases from J, the junction contained 5 bases not matched to a gene. The CDR3 has 13 residues. Germline CDR1 reads SNHLY; CDR2 reads FYNNEI. The CDR3, as DNA: TGTGCCAGCAGGGGACAGGTGTTGGAGACCCAGTACTTC. As protein: CASRGQVLETQYF.

The rearrangement links TRBV4-1 to TRBJ1-2; TRBD1 might be the D (6 bases). V dropped 2 bases and J dropped 4 bases, with 11 bases sitting between them. CDR1 MGHRA and CDR2 YSYEKL come from the germline V gene. CDR3 length equals 14 residues. CDR3 sequence reads: CASSQSGTPYGYTF. The CDR3 bases are TGCGCCAGCAGCCAATCCGGGACACCCTATGGCTACACCTTC.

V gene TRBV4-1 combines with J gene TRBJ2-3, with 13 bases identical to TRBD2. This CDR3 contains 16 residues. CDR1 and CDR2 from the germline V gene are MGHRA and YSYEKL. V shed 3 bases and J 4 bases; nucleotides not matched to a gene: 4. In nucleotides, the CDR3 is TGCGCCAGCAGCCACCAACTAGCGGGGGGGCCAGATACGCAGTATTTT. As protein: CASSHQLAGGPDTQYF.

The chain has TRBV4-1 and TRBJ1-2, with D tentatively TRBD1 (6 bases). CDR3 length: 17 amino acids. Trimming cost V 0 bases and J 4 bases, with 18 bases left between them. Germline CDR1 MGHRA, CDR2 YSYEKL. CDR3 residues: CASSQEVFTGDTYGYTF. CDR3 nucleotide sequence: TGCGCCAGCAGCCAAGAGGTATTCACGGGGGACACCTATGGCTACACCTTC.

Only a few counts were recorded for this clone. V is TRBV5-1 and J is TRBJ1-6; D remains unclear. V was clipped by 0 bases and J by 8 bases, with 3 bases between them. The CDR3 extends over 12 amino acids. CDR1 and CDR2 from the germline V gene are SGHRS and YFSETQ. CDR3 amino acids: CASSLGDSPLHF. CDR3 bases: TGCGCCAGCAGCTTGGGGGATTCACCCCTCCACTTT.

The V gene is TRBV19, the J gene TRBJ2-1; no clear D gene. The CDR3 is made up of 11 amino acids. Germline V CDR1 and CDR2: LNHDA, SQIVND (reference sequence). The CDR3 sequence is CMSEGHNEQFF. In DNA form, the CDR3 reads TGTATGTCTGAAGGGCATAATGAGCAGTTCTTC.

CDR3 sequence (DNA): TGTGCCAGCAGCCCCTGGACGGAAACCTACGAGCAGTACTTC. Its translation is CASSPWTETYEQYF. This rearrangement joins TRBV5-5 to TRBJ2-7, with no clear D. Germline-derived CDR1 and CDR2 are SGHKS and YYEKEE (reference sequence). V dropped 4 bases and J dropped 2 bases, with 13 bases sitting between them. The CDR3 has 14 amino acids. The full variable domain, rest sourced from reference TRBV5-5 and TRBJ2-7, is DAGVTQSPTHLIKTRGQQVTLRCSPISGHKSVSWYQQVLGQGPQFIFQYYEKEERGRGNFPDRFSARQFPNYSSELNVNALLLGDSALYLCASSPWTETYEQYFGPGTRLTVT.

The chain couples TRBV12-3 or TRBV12-4 to TRBJ1-5; unclear D gene. The CDR3 contains 13 residues. V lost 6 bases to trimming and J lost 3 bases, with 9 bases between them. The chain's CDR3 is CASSWQSNQPQHF. CDR3 DNA sequence: TGTGCCAGCAGCTGGCAATCCAATCAGCCCCAGCATTTT.

The chain carries TRBV6-5 and TRBJ2-1; 11 bases map to TRBD2. The germline V gene has CDR1 MNHEY and CDR2 SVGAGI. CDR3 length: 15 amino acids. The trim removed 7 bases at V and 5 bases at J, leaving 7 bases unmatched. The CDR3 nucleotides are TGTGCCAGCATCCTCCTAGCGGGGGGTAACAATGAGCAGTTCTTC. Translation: CASILLAGGNNEQFF.

This chain uses TRBV29-1 with TRBJ2-1, with D possibly being TRBD2 (6 bases). CDR3 length: 11 residues. The germline V gene has CDR1 SQVTM and CDR2 ANQGSEA. Deletions cut 3 bases from V and 7 bases from J, with 7 bases between. The CDR3 sequence is CSVEAGNEQFF. The CDR3 region has the DNA TGCAGCGTTGAGGCGGGAAATGAGCAGTTCTTC.

The chain couples TRBV7-3 to TRBJ1-2; D ambiguous. This CDR3 comprises 13 residues. With 2 bases removed from V and 8 bases from J, the gap between germline ends came to 12 bases. Looked up from germline, CDR1 is SGHTA and CDR2 is FQGTGA. CDR3 sequence (DNA): TGTGCCAGCAGCTTAGAGCGCTTGGAAGGCTACACCTTC. Encoded protein: CASSLERLEGYTF.

V usage is TRBV3-1 (or the pseudogene TRBV3-2) and J usage is TRBJ2-7, with 7 bases matching TRBD1. Germline loops: CDR1 LGHDT, CDR2 YNNKEL (reference sequence). This CDR3 has 12 residues. V lost 2 bases, J lost 5 bases, and 0 bases stayed unmatched. CDR3 nucleotides: TGTGCCAGCAGCCAAACAGGGGACGAGCAGTACTTC. Encoded protein: CASSQTGDEQYF.

J is TRBJ1-1 and V is TRBV6-2 or TRBV6-3, with TRBD1 as a possible D gene (5 bases). Between the trimmed V and J ends, which lost 6 bases and 5 bases, there was a span of 10 bases. The CDR3 consists of 12 residues. The V gene's germline CDR1 is MNHEY and CDR2 SVGEGT. The CDR3 sequence: CASSRDSTEAFF. DNA for the CDR3: TGTGCCAGCAGCCGAGACAGTACTGAAGCTTTCTTT.

The chain combines TRBV19 with TRBJ2-7, with TRBD2 as a possible D gene (5 bases). V lost 3 bases and J lost 3, with 12 bases in between. Per the germline V gene, CDR1 is LNHDA and CDR2 is SQIVND (reference sequence). The CDR3 covers 14 residues. CDR3 loop: CASSISADYYEQYF. The CDR3 coding sequence is TGTGCCAGTAGTATTTCTGCAGACTACTACGAGCAGTACTTC.